This is a list of T cell receptor beta chains from one sample in a study of early T cells in non-severe SARS-CoV-2 infection. TCRdb re-called the 5' RACE reads through MiXCR, storing one row per CDR3 protein. The data contain 48,000 or so distinct CDR3 sequences, 6.2% of them singletons. The sample here was whole blood, taken at baseline. The receptor source for this set is an adult who was a healthcare worker with PCR-confirmed SARS-CoV-2 infection or an uninfected control (not recorded which). Both conserved end residues are part of each CDR3. D genes are given only for firm matches. Rows may omit the clone size; those that give it use once, few, many or a size class.

J: TRBJ2-3
size: -
D: -
V: TRBV20-1
CDR3: CSAPPTENGDTQYF
DNA: TGCAGTGCTCCCCCGACTGAGAATGGGGATACGCAGTATTTT

J: TRBJ2-1
size: many
D: -
V: TRBV7-3
CDR3: CASSFTTGAGTYNEQFF
DNA: TGTGCCAGCAGCTTTACGACAGGAGCAGGGACCTACAATGAGCAGTTCTTC

J: TRBJ2-5
size: -
D: -
V: TRBV12-5
CDR3: CASGTGGLETQYF
DNA: TGTGCTAGTGGTACTGGGGGCCTGGAGACCCAGTACTTC

J: TRBJ1-5
size: many
D: -
V: TRBV27
CDR3: CASSLLGGVPVNQPQHF
DNA: TGTGCCAGCAGTTTATTGGGAGGGGTCCCGGTCAATCAGCCCCAGCATTTT

J: TRBJ1-2
size: few
D: TRBD1
V: TRBV16
CDR3: CASSQAGTGLNYGYTF
DNA: TGTGCCAGCAGCCAAGCCGGGACAGGACTCAACTATGGCTACACCTTC

J: TRBJ1-2
size: -
D: -
V: TRBV6-5
CDR3: CASTLGGVLGYTF
DNA: TGTGCCAGCACCCTGGGCGGGGTTCTTGGCTACACCTTC

J: TRBJ2-3
size: -
D: TRBD2
V: TRBV12-3/TRBV12-4
CDR3: CASSPGLAAGADTQYF
DNA: TGTGCCAGCAGCCCGGGACTAGCCGCCGGAGCAGATACGCAGTATTTT

J: TRBJ2-3
size: many
D: TRBD2
V: TRBV2
CDR3: CASGGTTTDTQYF
DNA: TGTGCCAGTGGAGGGACTACCACAGATACGCAGTATTTT

J: TRBJ2-1
size: few
D: -
V: TRBV24-1
CDR3: CATSGISSYNEQFF
DNA: TGTGCCACCAGTGGAATCAGCTCCTACAATGAGCAGTTCTTC

J: TRBJ2-1
size: -
D: TRBD2
V: TRBV28
CDR3: CASTANSGRTYNEQFF
DNA: TGTGCCAGCACCGCTAATAGCGGGAGGACCTACAATGAGCAGTTCTTC

J: TRBJ1-2
size: many
D: -
V: TRBV5-4
CDR3: CASSLNKGNYGYTF
DNA: TGTGCCAGCAGCTTGAATAAGGGGAACTATGGCTACACCTTC

J: TRBJ1-5
size: -
D: -
V: TRBV3-1
CDR3: CASSLKGVEPQHF
DNA: TGTGCCAGCAGCCTCAAGGGTGTTGAGCCCCAGCATTTT

J: TRBJ2-6
size: many
D: TRBD2
V: TRBV10-3
CDR3: CAISPTLLAGGSGANVLTF
DNA: TGTGCCATCAGTCCGACCCTACTAGCGGGAGGATCTGGGGCCAACGTCCTGACTTTC

J: TRBJ2-3
size: many
D: -
V: TRBV9
CDR3: CASSVGSRGTDTQYF
DNA: TGTGCCAGCAGCGTAGGTTCCCGGGGCACAGATACGCAGTATTTT

J: TRBJ2-7
size: many
D: TRBD2
V: TRBV7-2
CDR3: CASSLDASGYEQYF
DNA: TGTGCCAGCAGCTTAGATGCTAGCGGCTACGAGCAGTACTTC